This entry lists 14 T cell receptor beta chains sequenced from one sample in a study of blood T cell repertoires in COVID-19. Profiled with immunoSEQ multiplex PCR; TCRdb holds only in-frame clones, not every one. The sample has around 250,000 clones; roughly 80% are singletons. Source material: peripheral blood. These receptors originate from a woman aged 18-29 years with acute or convalescent COVID-19.

The chain is built from TRBV3-1 (or the pseudogene TRBV3-2) and TRBJ2-5, with 8 positions matching TRBD2. J gave up 4 bases and V 1 base, and 8 bases lay outside the gene matches. The CDR3 sequence is 16 residues long. The V gene's germline CDR1 is LGHDT and CDR2 YNNKEL (reference sequence). Here the CDR3 DNA reads TGTGCCAGCAGCCAAGTTGGCGGGAGGCTCGTAGAGACCCAGTACTTC. Translating it yields CASSQVGGRLVETQYF.

The chain links TRBV6-2 or TRBV6-3 to TRBJ1-5, with 8 bases identical to TRBD1. Germline V gene sequence: CDR1 MNHEY, CDR2 SVGEGT. V was pared by 5 bases and J by 0 bases, with 9 bases of the junction left unmatched. CDR3 length: 17 amino acids. The CDR3 loop reads CASSPRDRTNSNQPQHF. The CDR3 DNA reads TGTGCCAGCAGTCCCCGGGACAGGACTAATAGCAATCAGCCCCAGCATTTT.

On this clone: Other DNA sequences of this sample code for an identical CDR3. The chain has TRBV7-2 and TRBJ1-5; TRBD1 is a possible D gene (6 bases). Trimming pared 1 base from V and 2 bases from J, leaving 9 bases between. Germline V lookup: CDR1 SGHTA, CDR2 FQGNSA. The CDR3 extends over 15 amino acids. This CDR3 is CASSLVAGGNQPQHF. The CDR3 DNA sequence: TGTGCCAGCAGCTTAGTGGCAGGGGGCAATCAGCCCCAGCATTTT.

This chain connects TRBV6-5 to TRBJ1-2, with a weak D call TRBD1 (5 bases). This CDR3 has 14 amino acids. The germline CDR1 and CDR2 sequences are MNHEY and SVGAGI. V shed 2 bases and J shed 2 bases, with 9 bases lying between them. CDR3 sequence: CASSYRGRNYGYTF. DNA of the CDR3: TGTGCCAGCAGTTACAGGGGTCGAAACTATGGCTACACCTTC.

In regard to this clone: Other DNA sequences in this specimen translate into the identical CDR3. This chain connects TRBV29-1 to TRBJ1-2; TRBD1 aligns across 8 bases. V trimming: 6 bases; J trimming: 4 bases; junction bases outside the gene matches: 4. CDR3 length: 12 amino acids. Germline assignment: CDR1 SQVTM and CDR2 ANQGSEA. CDR3 protein: CSVPGTGYGYTF. CDR3 in DNA: TGCAGCGTACCCGGGACAGGCTATGGCTACACCTTC.

The genes are TRBV19 and TRBJ1-5, with 7 nucleotides matching TRBD1. With 2 bases clipped from V and 0 bases from J, the junction kept 4 bases outside the gene matches. The V gene's germline CDR1 is LNHDA and CDR2 SQIVND (reference sequence). This CDR3 has 16 amino acids. CDR3 region: CASSIQGGGSNQPQHF. CDR3 bases: TGTGCCAGTAGTATACAGGGGGGTGGTAGCAATCAGCCCCAGCATTTT.

This clone was found a few times. This sequence joins TRBV12-3 or TRBV12-4 and TRBJ1-5, with a weak D call TRBD1 (5 bases). CDR3 size: 11 residues. V lost 11 bases and J 6 bases, leaving 11 bases between the germline ends. The CDR3 region is CASGHRQPQHF. CDR3 coding DNA: TGTGCCTCAGGGCACCGTCAGCCCCAGCATTTT.

V usage is TRBV10-2 and J usage is TRBJ1-1, with D perhaps TRBD1 (6 bases). With 0 bases removed from V and 3 bases from J, the gap between germline ends came to 8 bases. Germline assignment: CDR1 WSHSY and CDR2 SAAADI. The CDR3 is 14 amino acids. DNA for the CDR3: TGCGCCAGCAGTGAGTCGGGGGGGCACACTGAAGCTTTCTTT. Amino acid sequence: CASSESGGHTEAFF.

The V call is TRBV27, the J call TRBJ2-7; 12 bases fit TRBD2. CDR1 MNHEY and CDR2 SMNVEV come from the germline V gene (reference sequence). The CDR3 totals 14 residues. Losses at the gene ends were 6 bases for V and 1 base for J; bases not matched to a gene: 1. CDR3 DNA: TGTGCCAGCAGACTAGCGGGAGGTTCCTACGAGCAGTACTTC. Translating it yields CASRLAGGSYEQYF.

This chain links TRBV19 with TRBJ2-1; 8 bases are shared with TRBD2. CDR1 and CDR2 (germline): LNHDA, SQIVND (reference sequence). The CDR3 is 17 amino acids. V was pared by 1 base and J by 3 bases, with 8 bases of the junction left unmatched. CDR3 sequence reads: CASSIGVAGRNYNEQFF. The CDR3 nucleotides are TGTGCCAGTAGTATAGGGGTAGCGGGGAGGAACTACAATGAGCAGTTCTTC.

The chain carries TRBV28 and TRBJ1-2, with 9 bases that match TRBD1. Trimming cost V 6 bases and J 4 bases; bases outside gene matches: 0. The germline CDR1 and CDR2 sequences are MDHEN and SYDVKM. The CDR3 totals 12 residues. The CDR3 DNA is TGTGCCAGCAGACAGGGGGCCTATGGCTACACCTTC. The encoded protein is CASRQGAYGYTF.

The chain uses TRBV3-1 (or the pseudogene TRBV3-2) and TRBJ2-5; weak D call: TRBD2 (5 bases). This CDR3 contains 12 residues. Germline CDR1 LGHDT, CDR2 YNNKEL (reference sequence). Between the trimmed V and J ends, which lost 6 bases and 5 bases, there was a span of 10 bases. The CDR3 protein is CASRSTRETQYF. The CDR3 DNA reads as TGTGCCAGCAGGTCCACTAGGGAGACCCAGTACTTC.

The rearrangement links TRBV28 to TRBJ2-7; 7 bases agree with TRBD2. Germline loops: CDR1 MDHEN, CDR2 SYDVKM. V trimming: 3 bases; J trimming: 7 bases; junction bases outside the gene matches: 6. CDR3 length: 13 amino acids. CDR3 coding DNA: TGTGCCAGCAGTTTCGTGGCCGGGAGGGAGCAGTACTTC. As protein: CASSFVAGREQYF.

With respect to this clone: Other DNA sequences in the sample encode the same CDR3. The J gene is TRBJ1-5, the V gene TRBV5-1; D perhaps matches TRBD1 (6 bases). Trimming removed 2 bases from V and 2 bases from J, with 8 bases in between. This CDR3 has 14 amino acids. The V gene's germline CDR1 is SGHRS and CDR2 YFSETQ. The CDR3 DNA follows: TGCGCCAGCAGCTTATCAGGGGGCAATCAGCCCCAGCATTTT. This gives the protein CASSLSGGNQPQHF.